This TCR beta chain was identified during a study of vaccination effects on CD4 cells after COVID-19 (dated by TCRdb to 2021 to 2024). For the wider study: Each participant received two doses of an mRNA SARS-CoV-2 vaccine, either BNT162b2 or mRNA-1273. Cultures from other donors in the study were sequenced with the Oncomine TCR Beta short-read assay on an Illumina iSeq 100. SARS-CoV-2 spike-specific CD4+ TCR repertoires from before and after mRNA vaccination were compared in COVID-19 convalescent patients and in infection-naive vaccine recipients. Altogether, roughly 10 COVID-19 convalescent patients and several SARS-CoV-2-naive healthy vaccine recipients made up the full study. General conclusions and limits of the study: In healthy vaccine recipients, vaccine-induced clones were almost all SARS-CoV-2 mono-reactive, with only 1 of 255 being cross-reactive with common cold coronaviruses. Only a small number of convalescent patients were included, and no early post-infection timepoints were available, which limited the study. At late post-vaccination timepoints, both infection-induced and vaccine-induced clones showed marked clonal contraction, consistent with waning T cell responses.

Regarding this clone: Its antigen is currently not known. No much larger clone is present one base from it, and per-base qualities are unavailable.

The junction shows trimming of 5 bases on V and 5 bases on J, plus 16 bases between the germline ends. The germline V gene (reference sequence) sets CDR1 to SGHNT and CDR2 to YYREEE. The CDR3 spans 14 residues, from the cysteine through the phenylalanine. Here the CDR3 DNA is all that survives: 42 bases in frame from base 1. In the ViraFEST assay, PBMC were stimulated with viral peptide pools, and antigen-specific CD4+ T cell clonotypes were then identified by expansion using TCR sequencing. After approximately eleven days of culture, CD4+ T cells were isolated with the EasySep CD4+ T cell isolation kit. None of the healthy vaccine recipients had a prior SARS-CoV-2 infection, which was confirmed by nucleocapsid antibody tests that came back negative both before and after vaccination. Each well held some 1.9 million PBMC cultured in IMDM containing roughly 5% human AB serum, 8 to 10 IU/ml IL-2 and gentamicin, along with approximately 10 ug/ml peptides. Half of the culture medium was replaced with fresh IL-2-containing medium on days 3 and 7. Unless noted otherwise, every peptide stimulation condition was grown in triplicate wells. PBMC were separated from whole blood using Ficoll-Paque Plus gradient centrifugation and were then either cryopreserved at -140C or used fresh. The spike proteins of SARS-CoV-2 and of the common cold coronaviruses HCoV-NL63, HCoV-OC43 and HCoV-229E were spanned by overlapping peptide pools. The QIAamp micro DNA kit was used to extract genomic DNA from the cultured CD4+ T cells.

The receptor library was made with the immunoSEQ multiplex PCR assay. DNA from the CD4+ T cells that had been cultured and isolated underwent TCR beta CDR3 sequencing. In the authors' own workflow: Non-productive TCR sequences were discarded, and reads were trimmed to the CDR3 region, with only CDR3s of 7 or more amino acids retained. Antigen-specific clonotypes were identified with the MANAFEST web app by comparing expansion in peptide wells against reference cultures. For clones to be considered positive, expansion at FDR<0.05 versus reference and all other wells, an odds ratio above 5, and a frequency above 0.1% in two replicate wells were required. A clonotype was defined as cross-reactive if the clonotype was significantly expanded both in SARS-CoV-2 spike wells and in at least one common cold coronavirus spike condition. Levenshtein distance calculated with the stringdist R package was used to assess CDR3 similarity, and unrooted trees were constructed with ape in R 3.6.1. TCRdb provides this immuneACCESS table in a form limited to in-frame rearrangements. Some clones are lacking; in checked studies, under half of them reflect an unresolved V gene, and why the rest are absent is not known. V and J calls and clone size are given by that table; D and trimming were obtained from the DNA. Within this sample are tens of thousands of clones, with 73% of them counted one time only. The top ten clonotypes cover 22% of the sample.

The chain links TRBV5-4 with TRBJ2-5; the D gene is tentatively TRBD1 or TRBD2, each matching 5 bases. Here the sequenced sample was CD4+ T cells from PBMCs cultured with HCoV-NL63 spike peptides, taken before COVID-19 vaccination. The meaning of the sample's cell subset or site label: HCoV-NL63 spike overlapping peptide pool stimulation. This TCR was sampled from a human donor who received a COVID-19 vaccine. The DNA sequence is given as TGTGCCAGCAGTCAACGAGGGGCACTGGAGACCCAGTACTTC. Translated, it reads CASSQRGALETQYF.